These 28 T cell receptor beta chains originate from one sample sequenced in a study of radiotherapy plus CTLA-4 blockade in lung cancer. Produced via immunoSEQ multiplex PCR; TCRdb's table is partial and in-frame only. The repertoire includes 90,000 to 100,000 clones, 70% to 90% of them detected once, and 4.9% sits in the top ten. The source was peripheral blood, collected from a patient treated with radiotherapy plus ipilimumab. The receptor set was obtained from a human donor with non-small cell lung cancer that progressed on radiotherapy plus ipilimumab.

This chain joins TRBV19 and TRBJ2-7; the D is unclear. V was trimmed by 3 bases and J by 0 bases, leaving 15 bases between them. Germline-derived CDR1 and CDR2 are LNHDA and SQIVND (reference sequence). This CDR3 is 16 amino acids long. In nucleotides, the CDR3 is TGTGCCAGTAGTATCACGTGGAGCAGCACCTCCTACGAGCAGTACTTC. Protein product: CASSITWSSTSYEQYF. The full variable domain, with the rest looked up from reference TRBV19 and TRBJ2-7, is DGGITQSPKYLFRKEGQNVTLSCEQNLNHDAMYWYRQDPGQGLRLIYYSQIVNDFQKGDIAEGYSVSREKKESFPLTVTSAQKNPTAFYLCASSITWSSTSYEQYFGPGTRLTVT.

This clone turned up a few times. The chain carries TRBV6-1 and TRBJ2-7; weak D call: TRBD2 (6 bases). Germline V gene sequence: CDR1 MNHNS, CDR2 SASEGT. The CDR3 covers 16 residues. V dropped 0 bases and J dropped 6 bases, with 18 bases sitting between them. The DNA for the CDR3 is TGTGCCAGCAGTGAAGCCTTGGGGACTGGGCCCACCGAGCAGTACTTC. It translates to CASSEALGTGPTEQYF.

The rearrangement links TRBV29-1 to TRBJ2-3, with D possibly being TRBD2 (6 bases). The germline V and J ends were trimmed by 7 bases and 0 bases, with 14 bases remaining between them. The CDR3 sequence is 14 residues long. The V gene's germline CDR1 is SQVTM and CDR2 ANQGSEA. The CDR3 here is CSAPRAGSTDTQYF. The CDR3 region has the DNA TGCAGCGCACCTCGGGCGGGAAGCACAGATACGCAGTATTTT.

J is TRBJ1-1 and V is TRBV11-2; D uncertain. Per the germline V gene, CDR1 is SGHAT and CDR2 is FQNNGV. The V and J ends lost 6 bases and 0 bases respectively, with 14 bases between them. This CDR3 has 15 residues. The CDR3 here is CASSSRFGLNTEAFF. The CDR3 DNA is TGTGCCAGCAGTTCACGGTTCGGATTGAACACTGAAGCTTTCTTT.

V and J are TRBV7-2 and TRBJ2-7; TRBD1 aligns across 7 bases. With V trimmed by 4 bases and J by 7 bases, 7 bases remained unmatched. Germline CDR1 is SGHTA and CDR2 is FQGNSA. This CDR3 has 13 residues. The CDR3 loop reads CASSSTGEREQYF. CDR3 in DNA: TGTGCCAGCAGCTCTACAGGGGAGAGGGAGCAGTACTTC.

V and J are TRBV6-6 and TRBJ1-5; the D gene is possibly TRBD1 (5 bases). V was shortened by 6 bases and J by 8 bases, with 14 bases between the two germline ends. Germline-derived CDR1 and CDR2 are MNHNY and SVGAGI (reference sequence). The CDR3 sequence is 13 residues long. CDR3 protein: CASSPGPQKPQHF. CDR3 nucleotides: TGTGCCAGCAGCCCGGGGCCCCAGAAGCCCCAGCATTTT.

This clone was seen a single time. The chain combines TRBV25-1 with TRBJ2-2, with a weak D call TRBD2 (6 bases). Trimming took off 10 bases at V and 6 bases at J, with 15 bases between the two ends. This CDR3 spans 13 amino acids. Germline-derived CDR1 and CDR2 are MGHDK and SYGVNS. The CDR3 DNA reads TGTGCCACTTGCCCCTGGAGGGCCGGGGAGCTGTTTTTT. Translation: CATCPWRAGELFF.

The DNA of the CDR3 is TGCGCCAGCAGCCACCCCATCATTGATGACTATGGCTACACCTTC. This gives the protein CASSHPIIDDYGYTF. This chain uses TRBV4-1 with TRBJ1-2; D unclear. The CDR3 runs to 15 residues. Germline V lookup: CDR1 MGHRA, CDR2 YSYEKL. V lost 3 bases and J 3 bases, leaving 14 bases between the germline ends.

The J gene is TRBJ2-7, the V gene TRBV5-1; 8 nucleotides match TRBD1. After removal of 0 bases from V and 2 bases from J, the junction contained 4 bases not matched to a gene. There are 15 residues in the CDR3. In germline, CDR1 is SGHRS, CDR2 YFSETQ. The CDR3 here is CASSLGQGPTYEQYF. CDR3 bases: TGCGCCAGCAGCTTGGGACAGGGGCCCACCTACGAGCAGTACTTC.

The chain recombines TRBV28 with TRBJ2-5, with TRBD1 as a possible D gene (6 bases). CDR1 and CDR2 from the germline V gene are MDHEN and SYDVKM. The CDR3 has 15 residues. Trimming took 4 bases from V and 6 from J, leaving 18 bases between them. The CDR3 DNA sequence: TGTGCCAGCAGTTCTCCAGGAAAGGGGGTAAAGACCCAGTACTTC. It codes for CASSSPGKGVKTQYF.

This CDR3 is CASSITGASTDTQYF. In nucleotides, the CDR3 is TGTGCCAGTAGTATAACGGGGGCTAGCACAGATACGCAGTATTTT. This chain connects TRBV19 to TRBJ2-3; either TRBD1 or TRBD2 may fit D (6 bases each). The CDR3 runs 15 residues. The V end lost 2 bases, the J end lost 0 bases, and 9 bases lay between the germline ends. Germline V gene sequence: CDR1 LNHDA, CDR2 SQIVND (reference sequence).

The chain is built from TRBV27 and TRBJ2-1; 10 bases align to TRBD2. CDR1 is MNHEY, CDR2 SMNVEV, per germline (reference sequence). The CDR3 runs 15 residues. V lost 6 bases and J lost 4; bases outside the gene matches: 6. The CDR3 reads CASRVPTSGYNEQFF. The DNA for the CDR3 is TGTGCCAGCAGGGTGCCGACTAGCGGGTACAATGAGCAGTTCTTC.

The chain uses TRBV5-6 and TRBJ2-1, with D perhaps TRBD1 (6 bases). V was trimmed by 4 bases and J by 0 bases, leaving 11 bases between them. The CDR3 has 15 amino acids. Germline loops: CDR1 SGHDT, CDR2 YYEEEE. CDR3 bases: TGTGCCAGCAGCCTAGGACAGAGCTCCTACAATGAGCAGTTCTTC. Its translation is CASSLGQSSYNEQFF.

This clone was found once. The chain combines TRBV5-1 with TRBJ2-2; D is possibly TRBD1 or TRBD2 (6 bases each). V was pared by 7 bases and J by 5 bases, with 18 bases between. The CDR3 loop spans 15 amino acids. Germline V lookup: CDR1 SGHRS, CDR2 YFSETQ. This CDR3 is CASRRGAEGTGELFF. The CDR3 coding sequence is TGCGCCAGCCGTAGGGGGGCCGAAGGAACCGGGGAGCTGTTTTTT. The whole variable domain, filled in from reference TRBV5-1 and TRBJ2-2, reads KAGVTQTPRYLIKTRGQQVTLSCSPISGHRSVSWYQQTPGQGLQFLFEYFSETQRNKGNFPGRFSGRQFSNSRSEMNVSTLELGDSALYLCASRRGAEGTGELFFGEGSRLTVL.

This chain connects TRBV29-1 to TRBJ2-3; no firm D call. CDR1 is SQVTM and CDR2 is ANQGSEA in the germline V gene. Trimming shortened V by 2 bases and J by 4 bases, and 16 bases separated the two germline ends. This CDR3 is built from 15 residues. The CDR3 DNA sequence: TGCAGCGTTGAACCCCGGGTCCTCCGGTCAGATACGCAGTATTTT. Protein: CSVEPRVLRSDTQYF.

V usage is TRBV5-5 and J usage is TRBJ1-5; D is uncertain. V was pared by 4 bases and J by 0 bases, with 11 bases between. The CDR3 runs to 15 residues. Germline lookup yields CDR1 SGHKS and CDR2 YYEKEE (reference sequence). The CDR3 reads CASSTFGDSNQPQHF. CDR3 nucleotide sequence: TGTGCCAGCAGCACCTTCGGAGATAGCAATCAGCCCCAGCATTTT. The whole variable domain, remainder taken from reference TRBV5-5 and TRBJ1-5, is DAGVTQSPTHLIKTRGQQVTLRCSPISGHKSVSWYQQVLGQGPQFIFQYYEKEERGRGNFPDRFSARQFPNYSSELNVNALLLGDSALYLCASSTFGDSNQPQHFGDGTRLSIL.

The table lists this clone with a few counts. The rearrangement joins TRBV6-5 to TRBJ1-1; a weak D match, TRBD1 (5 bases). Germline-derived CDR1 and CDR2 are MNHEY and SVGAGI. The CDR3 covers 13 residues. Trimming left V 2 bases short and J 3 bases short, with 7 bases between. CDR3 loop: CASSYEGYTEAFF. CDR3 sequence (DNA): TGTGCCAGCAGTTACGAGGGGTACACTGAAGCTTTCTTT.

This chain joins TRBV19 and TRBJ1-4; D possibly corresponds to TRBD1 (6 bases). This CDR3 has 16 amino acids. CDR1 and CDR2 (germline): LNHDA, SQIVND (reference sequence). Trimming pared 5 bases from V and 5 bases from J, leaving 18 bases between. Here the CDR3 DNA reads TGTGCCAGTAGTTCCATGGACAGTCGGCTCAATGAAAAACTGTTTTTT. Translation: CASSSMDSRLNEKLFF.

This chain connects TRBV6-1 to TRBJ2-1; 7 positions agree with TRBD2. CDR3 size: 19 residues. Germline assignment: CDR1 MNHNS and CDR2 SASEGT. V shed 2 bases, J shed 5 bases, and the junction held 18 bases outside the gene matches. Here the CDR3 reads CASSELKRDSNFDNNEQFF. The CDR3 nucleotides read TGTGCCAGCAGTGAATTAAAGCGGGACTCCAACTTCGACAACAATGAGCAGTTCTTC.

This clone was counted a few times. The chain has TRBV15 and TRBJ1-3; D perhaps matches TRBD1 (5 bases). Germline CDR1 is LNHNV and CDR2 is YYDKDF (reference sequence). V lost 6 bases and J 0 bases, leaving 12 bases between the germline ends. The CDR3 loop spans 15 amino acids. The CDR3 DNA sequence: TGTGCCACCAGTCCGGACAAGCTCTCTGGAAACACCATATATTTT. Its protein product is CATSPDKLSGNTIYF.

DNA of the CDR3: TGTGCCAGCAGCCGGACACCCACTGGCTACACCTTC. Translated, it gives CASSRTPTGYTF. The V and J genes are TRBV6-5 and TRBJ1-2, with D perhaps TRBD1 (5 bases). This CDR3 contains 12 residues. Germline V gene lookup returns CDR1 MNHEY and CDR2 SVGAGI. V was pared by 6 bases and J by 7 bases, with 12 bases between.

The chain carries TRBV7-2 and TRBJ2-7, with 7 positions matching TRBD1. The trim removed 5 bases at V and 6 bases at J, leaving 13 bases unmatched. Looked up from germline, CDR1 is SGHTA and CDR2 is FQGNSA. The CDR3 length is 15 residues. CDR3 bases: TGTGCCAGCAGCCCCCGACAGGGTCTATTTAGCGAGCAGTACTTC. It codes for CASSPRQGLFSEQYF.

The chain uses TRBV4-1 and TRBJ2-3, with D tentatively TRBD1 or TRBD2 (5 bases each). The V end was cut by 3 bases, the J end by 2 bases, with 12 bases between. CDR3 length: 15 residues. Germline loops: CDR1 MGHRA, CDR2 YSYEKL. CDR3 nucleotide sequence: TGCGCCAGCAGCCAGCGGTGGGGGAACACAGATACGCAGTATTTT. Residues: CASSQRWGNTDTQYF.

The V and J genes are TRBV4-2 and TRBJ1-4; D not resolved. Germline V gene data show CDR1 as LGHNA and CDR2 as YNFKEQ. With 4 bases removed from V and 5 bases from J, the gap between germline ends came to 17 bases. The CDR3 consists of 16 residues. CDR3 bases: TGTGCCAGCAGCCGCCGTTCGCAGGATTTAAATGAAAAACTGTTTTTT. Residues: CASSRRSQDLNEKLFF.

The CDR3 reads CASSYLAQHPYEQYF. In DNA form, the CDR3 reads TGTGCCAGCAGCTATCTAGCGCAACACCCCTACGAGCAGTACTTC. The chain is built from TRBV11-2 and TRBJ2-7, with D perhaps matching TRBD2 (6 bases). V lost 4 bases and J lost 2, with 15 bases in between. The CDR3 is 15 amino acids. Germline CDR1 reads SGHAT; CDR2 reads FQNNGV.

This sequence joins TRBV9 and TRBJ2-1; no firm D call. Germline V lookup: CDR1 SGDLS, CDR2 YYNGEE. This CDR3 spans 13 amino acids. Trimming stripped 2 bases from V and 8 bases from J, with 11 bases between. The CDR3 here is CASSVKGWDEQFF. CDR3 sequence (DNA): TGTGCCAGCAGCGTCAAGGGTTGGGATGAGCAGTTCTTC.

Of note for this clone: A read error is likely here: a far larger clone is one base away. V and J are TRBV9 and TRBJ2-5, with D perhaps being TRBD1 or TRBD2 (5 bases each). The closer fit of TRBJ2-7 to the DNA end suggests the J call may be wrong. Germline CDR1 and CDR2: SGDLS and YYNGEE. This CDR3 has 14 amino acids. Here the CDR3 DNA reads TGTGCCAGCAGCGTAAGGGGACGGGACTACGAGCAGTACTTC. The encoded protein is CASSVRGRDYEQYF.

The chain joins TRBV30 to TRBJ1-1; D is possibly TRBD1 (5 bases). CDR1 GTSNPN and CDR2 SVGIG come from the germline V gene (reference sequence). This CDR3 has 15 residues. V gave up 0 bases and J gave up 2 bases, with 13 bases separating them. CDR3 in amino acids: CAWSVGVGLNTEAFF. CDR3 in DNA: TGTGCCTGGAGTGTAGGGGTGGGGTTAAACACTGAAGCTTTCTTT.